A selection of T cell receptor beta chains follows, all from one sample in a study of cytomegalovirus exposure and HLA in healthy donors. Assay: immunoSEQ multiplex PCR; the TCRdb copy retains only in-frame clones and omits some. The data show some 250,000 clones, more than 75% seen once. The sequenced material came from PBMCs. Receptors were obtained from a woman aged 40 to 50 in good health and CMV-seropositive. Each CDR3 is given with its conserved first and last residue. Each record gives: CDR3 protein, CDR3 DNA, D gene, J gene, clone size, V gene. D genes are given only for firm matches. Size tells how often a clone was seen (once, few, many) or the class of an expanded clone, and some rows leave it out.

cdr3_aa: CASSLRGPGNTIYF; cdr3_nt: TGTGCCAGCAGCTTACGGGGTCCTGGAAACACCATATATTTT; d_call: .; j_call: TRBJ1-3; clone_size: .; v_call: TRBV7-6
cdr3_aa: CASSNNRGSYTF; cdr3_nt: TGTGCCAGCAGCAACAACAGGGGCAGCTACACCTTC; d_call: TRBD1; j_call: TRBJ1-2; clone_size: .; v_call: TRBV7-2
cdr3_aa: CASSLDRGNTEAFF; cdr3_nt: TGTGCCAGCAGCTTAGATAGGGGAAACACTGAAGCTTTCTTT; d_call: .; j_call: TRBJ1-1; clone_size: .; v_call: TRBV7-2
cdr3_aa: CASSLGGGYEQYF; cdr3_nt: TGTGCCAGCAGCTTAGGGGGGGGCTACGAGCAGTACTTC; d_call: .; j_call: TRBJ2-7; clone_size: few; v_call: TRBV13
cdr3_aa: CASSQSGGNTIYF; cdr3_nt: TGTGCCAGCTCACAATCAGGAGGAAACACCATATATTTT; d_call: .; j_call: TRBJ1-3; clone_size: .; v_call: TRBV18
cdr3_aa: CASRPSGYTDTQYF; cdr3_nt: TGTGCCAGCAGACCTAGCGGATACACAGATACGCAGTATTTT; d_call: TRBD2; j_call: TRBJ2-3; clone_size: .; v_call: TRBV6-5
cdr3_aa: CASSYRAGGGDTQYF; cdr3_nt: TGTGCCAGCAGTTACCGAGCGGGAGGAGGAGATACGCAGTATTTT; d_call: TRBD2; j_call: TRBJ2-3; clone_size: .; v_call: TRBV6-6
cdr3_aa: CASSLAGQGKGYTF; cdr3_nt: TGTGCCAGCAGCTTAGCGGGACAGGGGAAGGGCTACACCTTC; d_call: TRBD1; j_call: TRBJ1-2; clone_size: once; v_call: TRBV7-9
cdr3_aa: CASSLEGAGETQYF; cdr3_nt: TGTGCCAGCAGCTTAGAAGGGGCAGGCGAGACCCAGTACTTC; d_call: .; j_call: TRBJ2-5; clone_size: once; v_call: TRBV7-9
cdr3_aa: CASSLAGLAGGPTGDTQYF; cdr3_nt: TGTGCCAGCAGCTTAGCGGGACTAGCGGGGGGGCCCACGGGAGATACGCAGTATTTT; d_call: TRBD2; j_call: TRBJ2-3; clone_size: .; v_call: TRBV7-2
cdr3_aa: CASKKTGTNTYATQYF; cdr3_nt: TGTGCCAGCAAGAAAACCGGGACTAATACCTATGCTACGCAGTATTTT; d_call: TRBD2; j_call: TRBJ2-3; clone_size: .; v_call: TRBV7-8
cdr3_aa: CASTDGGPGDEKLFF; cdr3_nt: TGTGCCAGTACCGACGGGGGGCCGGGGGATGAAAAACTGTTTTTT; d_call: .; j_call: TRBJ1-4; clone_size: once; v_call: TRBV19
cdr3_aa: CASSQTGSTNEKLFF; cdr3_nt: TGCGCCAGCAGCCAGACAGGTTCAACTAATGAAAAACTGTTTTTT; d_call: .; j_call: TRBJ1-4; clone_size: .; v_call: TRBV4-1
cdr3_aa: CASSPGGTYNEQFF; cdr3_nt: TGCGCCAGCAGCCCTGGCGGGACCTACAATGAGCAGTTCTTC; d_call: .; j_call: TRBJ2-1; clone_size: .; v_call: TRBV5-1
cdr3_aa: CAIGTGDLNTEAFF; cdr3_nt: TGTGCCATCGGGACAGGGGATTTGAACACTGAAGCTTTCTTT; d_call: TRBD1; j_call: TRBJ1-1; clone_size: .; v_call: TRBV10-3
cdr3_aa: CASSSQGGSGVTDTQYF; cdr3_nt: TGTGCCAGCAGCTCCCAGGGGGGTAGCGGGGTCACAGATACGCAGTATTTT; d_call: .; j_call: TRBJ2-3; clone_size: .; v_call: TRBV7-3
cdr3_aa: CASIEQGYYEQYF; cdr3_nt: TGTGCCAGCATTGAACAGGGGTACTACGAGCAGTACTTC; d_call: TRBD1; j_call: TRBJ2-7; clone_size: .; v_call: TRBV2
cdr3_aa: CASSYSYRGVTGELFF; cdr3_nt: TGTGCCAGCAGTTACTCCTACAGGGGAGTCACCGGGGAGCTGTTTTTT; d_call: TRBD1; j_call: TRBJ2-2; clone_size: few; v_call: TRBV6-5
cdr3_aa: CAISESEDPYEQHF; cdr3_nt: TGTGCCATCAGTGAGTCTGAGGATCCCTACGAGCAGCACTTC; d_call: .; j_call: TRBJ2-7; clone_size: .; v_call: TRBV10-3
cdr3_aa: CATSTGTGAPGNTIYF; cdr3_nt: TGTGCCACCAGCACCGGGACAGGGGCTCCTGGAAACACCATATATTTT; d_call: TRBD1; j_call: TRBJ1-3; clone_size: once; v_call: TRBV15
cdr3_aa: CATFPRDREKDEQYF; cdr3_nt: TGTGCCACCTTCCCCCGGGACAGGGAAAAGGACGAGCAGTACTTC; d_call: TRBD1; j_call: TRBJ2-7; clone_size: .; v_call: TRBV19
cdr3_aa: CASSLGTDHQPQHF; cdr3_nt: TGTGCCAGCTCACTAGGGACAGATCATCAGCCCCAGCATTTT; d_call: TRBD1; j_call: TRBJ1-5; clone_size: .; v_call: TRBV18
cdr3_aa: CASSPDRGGNQPQHF; cdr3_nt: TGTGCCAGCAGCCCCGACAGGGGTGGAAATCAGCCCCAGCATTTT; d_call: TRBD1; j_call: TRBJ1-5; clone_size: .; v_call: TRBV9
cdr3_aa: CASSTRGGTYNEQFF; cdr3_nt: TGCGCCAGCAGCACACGGGGGGGGACCTACAATGAGCAGTTCTTC; d_call: TRBD2; j_call: TRBJ2-1; clone_size: .; v_call: TRBV4-3
cdr3_aa: CASSVEKGNYGYTF; cdr3_nt: TGTGCCAGCAGTGTTGAGAAGGGGAACTATGGCTACACCTTC; d_call: .; j_call: TRBJ1-2; clone_size: few; v_call: TRBV2
cdr3_aa: CAISENLGQPAPDTQYF; cdr3_nt: TGTGCCATCAGTGAGAATCTGGGACAACCCGCGCCAGATACGCAGTATTTT; d_call: .; j_call: TRBJ2-3; clone_size: .; v_call: TRBV10-3
cdr3_aa: CASSRGLAGVGYTGELFF; cdr3_nt: TGTGCCAGCAGCAGGGGACTAGCGGGAGTAGGTTACACCGGGGAGCTGTTTTTT; d_call: TRBD2; j_call: TRBJ2-2; clone_size: .; v_call: TRBV7-2
cdr3_aa: CASVDRGLNYGYTF; cdr3_nt: TGTGCCAGCGTCGACAGGGGTCTCAACTATGGCTACACCTTC; d_call: TRBD1; j_call: TRBJ1-2; clone_size: once; v_call: TRBV7-2
cdr3_aa: CASSTRTSGRGSYEQYF; cdr3_nt: TGTGCCAGCAGCACGCGGACTAGCGGGAGGGGGTCGTACGAGCAGTACTTC; d_call: TRBD2; j_call: TRBJ2-7; clone_size: .; v_call: TRBV7-2
cdr3_aa: CASSLGGGARTEAFF; cdr3_nt: TGTGCCAGCAGCTTAGGAGGGGGCGCGAGAACTGAAGCTTTCTTT; d_call: TRBD1; j_call: TRBJ1-1; clone_size: .; v_call: TRBV7-9
cdr3_aa: CASSQAGTGGEKLFF; cdr3_nt: TGCGCCAGCAGCCAGGCCGGGACAGGGGGAGAAAAACTGTTTTTT; d_call: TRBD1; j_call: TRBJ1-4; clone_size: .; v_call: TRBV4-3
cdr3_aa: CASSEVGGTEAFF; cdr3_nt: TGTGCCAGCAGTGAAGTGGGGGGCACTGAAGCTTTCTTT; d_call: .; j_call: TRBJ1-1; clone_size: .; v_call: TRBV6-1
cdr3_aa: CASSVGRGSSYEQYF; cdr3_nt: TGTGCCAGCAGCGTAGGCAGGGGGAGCTCCTACGAGCAGTACTTC; d_call: TRBD1; j_call: TRBJ2-7; clone_size: .; v_call: TRBV9
cdr3_aa: CASSYSGGSGNSPLHF; cdr3_nt: TGTGCCAGCAGTTACTCTGGCGGCAGCGGTAATTCACCCCTCCACTTT; d_call: .; j_call: TRBJ1-6; clone_size: .; v_call: TRBV6-6
cdr3_aa: CASSQEGRGTLSGNTIYF; cdr3_nt: TGCGCCAGCAGCCAAGAGGGCAGGGGCACCCTCTCTGGAAACACCATATATTTT; d_call: .; j_call: TRBJ1-3; clone_size: .; v_call: TRBV4-1
cdr3_aa: CASSMAGGASNQPQHF; cdr3_nt: TGTGCCAGTAGTATGGCAGGGGGCGCATCAAATCAGCCCCAGCATTTT; d_call: TRBD1; j_call: TRBJ1-5; clone_size: .; v_call: TRBV19
cdr3_aa: CASSPLGGGNNEQFF; cdr3_nt: TGTGCCAGCAGCCCACTAGGCGGGGGCAACAATGAGCAGTTCTTC; d_call: .; j_call: TRBJ2-1; clone_size: .; v_call: TRBV27
cdr3_aa: CATRGTVSYEQYF; cdr3_nt: TGTGCCACCCGGGGGACAGTCTCCTACGAGCAGTACTTC; d_call: .; j_call: TRBJ2-7; clone_size: .; v_call: TRBV11-3
cdr3_aa: CASSPQGRETQYF; cdr3_nt: TGTGCCAGCAGCCCTCAGGGGCGAGAGACCCAGTACTTC; d_call: .; j_call: TRBJ2-5; clone_size: .; v_call: TRBV14
cdr3_aa: CSVEGRAYEQYF; cdr3_nt: TGCAGCGTTGAAGGCAGGGCCTACGAGCAGTACTTC; d_call: .; j_call: TRBJ2-7; clone_size: .; v_call: TRBV29-1
cdr3_aa: CASRQGGISYNSPLHF; cdr3_nt: TGTGCCAGCAGGCAAGGGGGTATCTCCTATAATTCACCCCTCCACTTT; d_call: .; j_call: TRBJ1-6; clone_size: .; v_call: TRBV27
cdr3_aa: CASSQQSGRGNEQFF; cdr3_nt: TGTGCCAGCAGCCAGCAGAGCGGGAGAGGCAATGAGCAGTTCTTC; d_call: TRBD2; j_call: TRBJ2-1; clone_size: .; v_call: TRBV7-2
cdr3_aa: CASSYGGASYEQYF; cdr3_nt: TGTGCCAGCAGTTACGGGGGCGCGTCCTACGAGCAGTACTTC; d_call: .; j_call: TRBJ2-7; clone_size: .; v_call: TRBV6-5
cdr3_aa: CASSIGYRLPYEQYF; cdr3_nt: TGTGCCAGTAGTATAGGGTACAGATTACCCTACGAGCAGTACTTC; d_call: .; j_call: TRBJ2-7; clone_size: .; v_call: TRBV19